The 3 T cell receptor beta chains in this list originate from one sample, sequenced in a study of T cells in localized non-small cell lung cancer. Libraries were prepared by immunoSEQ multiplex PCR; TCRdb keeps only in-frame clonotypes and omits some of them. The repertoire includes around 40,000 clones, 75% to 90% of them detected once, and about 6.5% sits in the top ten. The starting material was peripheral blood, obtained before any cancer treatment. These receptors came from a man aged 35-69 years with stage I lung adenocarcinoma.

This clone appeared once. This chain connects TRBV28 to TRBJ1-6; 10 bases line up with TRBD1. CDR1 is MDHEN, CDR2 SYDVKM, per germline. V trimming: 7 bases; J trimming: 8 bases; junction bases outside the gene matches: 11. CDR3 length: 16 residues. This CDR3 is CASTQGGDRGYSPLHF. CDR3 bases: TGTGCCAGCACCCAAGGCGGGGACAGGGGCTATTCACCCCTCCACTTT.

The gene calls are TRBV6-1 and TRBJ1-4, with TRBD1 identical over 7 bases. J gave up 6 bases and V 10 bases, and 5 bases lay outside the gene matches. Germline V gene sequence: CDR1 MNHNS, CDR2 SASEGT. This CDR3 comprises 12 residues. Written as DNA, the CDR3 is TGTGCCATCCGGGACAGCGATGAAAAACTGTTTTTT. Protein: CAIRDSDEKLFF.

This chain uses TRBV4-3 with TRBJ2-4; D perhaps matches TRBD1 (6 bases). The CDR3 is 14 amino acids. From germline, CDR1 is LGHNA and CDR2 YSLEER. V was shortened by 4 bases and J by 6 bases, with 13 bases between the two germline ends. For the CDR3, the DNA is TGCGCCAGCAGCCTGGGGACCAGGGGAAACATTCAGTACTTC. Protein: CASSLGTRGNIQYF.